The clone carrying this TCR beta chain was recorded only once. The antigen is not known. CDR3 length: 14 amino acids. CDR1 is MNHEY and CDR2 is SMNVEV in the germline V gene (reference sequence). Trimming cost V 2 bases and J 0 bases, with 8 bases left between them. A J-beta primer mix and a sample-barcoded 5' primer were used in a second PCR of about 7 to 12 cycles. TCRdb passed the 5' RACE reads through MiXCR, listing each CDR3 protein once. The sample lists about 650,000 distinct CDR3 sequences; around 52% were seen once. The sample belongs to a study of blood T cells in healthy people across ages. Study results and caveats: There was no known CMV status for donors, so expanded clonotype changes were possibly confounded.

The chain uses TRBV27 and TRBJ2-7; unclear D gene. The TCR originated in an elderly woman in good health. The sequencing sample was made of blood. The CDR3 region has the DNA TGTGCCAGCAGTTTAAGTCTAAGCTCCTACGAGCAGTACTTC. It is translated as CASSLSLSSYEQYF.